Presented here are 17 T cell receptor beta chains from one specimen sequenced in a study of breast tumors, draining lymph nodes, adjacent tissues. Each CDR3 protein is one row after TCRdb ran MiXCR on the multiplex PCR reads. The data contain more than 30,000 distinct CDR3 sequences, roughly three fifths of them singletons. The sequencing sample was made of breast tumor tissue. Receptor source: a female donor with breast cancer. Some clones in this sample may be carry-over from other donors' samples.

This clonotype was observed a handful of times. V and J are TRBV9 and TRBJ2-1; 8 bases map to TRBD1. CDR1 and CDR2 (germline): SGDLS, YYNGEE. V was clipped by 0 bases and J by 3 bases; unmatched bases: 5. This CDR3 has 16 residues. The CDR3 DNA sequence: TGTGCCAGCAGCGTAGGTCAGGGGGCAAGCTACAATGAGCAGTTCTTC. The encoded protein is CASSVGQGASYNEQFF. Full variable domain (remainder filled in from reference TRBV9 and TRBJ2-1): DSGVTQTPKHLITATGQRVTLRCSPRSGDLSVYWYQQSLDQGLQFLIQYYNGEERAKGNILERFSAQQFPDLHSELNLSSLELGDSALYFCASSVGQGASYNEQFFGPGTRLTVL.

In the case of this clonotype: A junction boundary mismatches the germline segment, possibly from a read error. The V and J genes are TRBV12-3 or TRBV12-4 and TRBJ1-2; D ambiguous. The CDR3 is made up of 11 amino acids. This CDR3 is CASGLGREFAF. The CDR3 DNA reads TGTGCCAGCGGACTGGGCCGAGAATTCGCCTTC.

The chain recombines TRBV15 with TRBJ2-1, with TRBD2 identical over 10 bases. The CDR3 has 18 residues. CDR1 and CDR2 from the germline V gene are LNHNV and YYDKDF (reference sequence). J was trimmed by 6 bases and V by 1 base; bases with no gene match: 12. The CDR3 loop reads CATSRVLLAGGGGNEQFF. The CDR3 bases are TGTGCCACCAGCAGAGTCCTCTTAGCGGGGGGCGGCGGCAATGAGCAGTTCTTC.

J is TRBJ1-4 and V is TRBV24-1; D remains ambiguous. Germline loops: CDR1 KGHDR, CDR2 SFDVKD. The CDR3 is 18 amino acids. V gave up 4 bases and J gave up 8 bases, with 25 bases separating them. In DNA, the CDR3 is TGTGCCACCAGTGACTCACCAAACCCCAACAAAATAGGGGAAAAACTGTTTTTT. Amino acid sequence: CATSDSPNPNKIGEKLFF.

The chain recombines TRBV28 with TRBJ1-4; D is unclear. Germline V gene lookup returns CDR1 MDHEN and CDR2 SYDVKM. Between the trimmed V and J ends, which lost 3 bases and 6 bases, there was a span of 2 bases. The CDR3 spans 11 residues. The CDR3 sequence is CASSLHEKLFF. The CDR3 nucleotides are TGTGCCAGCAGTTTGCATGAAAAACTGTTTTTT.

The sample holds many counts of this clonotype. V gene TRBV28 combines with J gene TRBJ2-1, with no clear D. The germline gives CDR1 MDHEN, CDR2 SYDVKM. This CDR3 is built from 14 residues. V gave up 4 bases and J gave up 10 bases, with 17 bases separating them. The CDR3 protein is CASSSLKRLREQFF. CDR3 DNA sequence: TGTGCCAGCAGTTCCTTGAAGAGGTTAAGGGAGCAGTTCTTC.

This clonotype was picked up many times. This chain's CDR3 is CASHNHGRGPVYGYTF. The CDR3 nucleotides read TGTGCCAGCCACAACCACGGTAGAGGGCCCGTCTATGGCTACACCTTC. V usage is TRBV7-9 and J usage is TRBJ1-2; no firm D call. The CDR3 runs 16 residues. Germline CDR1 is SEHNR and CDR2 is FQNEAQ (reference sequence). V gave up 8 bases and J gave up 4 bases, with 23 bases separating them.

The chain couples TRBV29-1 to TRBJ1-2, with 9 bases that match TRBD1. After removal of 1 base from V and 4 bases from J, the junction contained 4 bases not matched to a gene. This CDR3 has 14 residues. CDR1 is SQVTM and CDR2 is ANQGSEA in the germline V gene. This CDR3 is CSVEGTGESYGYTF. In DNA form, the CDR3 reads TGCAGCGTTGAAGGGACAGGGGAGAGCTATGGCTACACCTTC.

The chain is built from TRBV4-1 and TRBJ1-5; D remains unclear. V was shortened by 0 bases and J by 7 bases, with 7 bases between the two germline ends. The CDR3 spans 13 residues. CDR1 is MGHRA, CDR2 YSYEKL, per germline. The CDR3 DNA reads as TGCGCCAGCAGCCAAGATCGAGGACAGCCCCAGCATTTT. Its protein is CASSQDRGQPQHF.

In regard to this clonotype: As the CDR3 is not closed by the conserved phenylalanine or tryptophan, this likely results from a read error. This chain connects TRBV6-4 to TRBJ2-3; D remains ambiguous. Trimming stripped 6 bases from V and 3 bases from J, with 4 bases between. Germline CDR1 and CDR2: MRHNA and SNTAGT. This CDR3 spans 11 amino acids. The CDR3 DNA reads as TGTGCCAGCAGCCTAACAGATACGCAGTATCTT. It specifies CASSLTDTQYL.

In regard to this clonotype: One end of the junction does not line up with germline, which may come from a read error. The chain combines TRBV3-1 with TRBJ1-4; TRBD1 matches 11 bases. In germline, CDR1 is LGHDT, CDR2 YNNKEL (reference sequence). The CDR3 runs to 15 residues. CDR3 sequence (DNA): TGTGCCAGCAGCCAGGGACAGGGGGTTGATGAAGAACTGTTTTTT. Translation: CASSQGQGVDEELFF.

This clonotype has at least ten counts. The chain recombines TRBV7-8 with TRBJ2-1; 10 positions match TRBD2. J was trimmed by 9 bases and V by 2 bases; bases with no gene match: 7. CDR1 is SGHVS and CDR2 is FQNEAQ in the germline V gene. The CDR3 has 15 residues. CDR3 DNA: TGTGCCAGCAGCTTAAACAGCGGGGGGGGGGGTGAGCAGTTCTTC. Residues: CASSLNSGGGGEQFF.

V and J are TRBV24-1 and TRBJ1-5; weak D call: TRBD1 (6 bases). This CDR3 spans 12 amino acids. V was cut by 5 bases and J by 9 bases, with 10 bases left in between. Germline CDR1 KGHDR, CDR2 SFDVKD. The DNA of the CDR3 is TGTGCCACCAGTGGGGGGCTCGGGCCCCAGCATTTT. Protein product: CATSGGLGPQHF.

This clonotype qualifies as medium-sized. The CDR3 nucleotides are TGCGCCAGCAGTGACCGGCTAGCGGGAGGGCCGAGGGGCGAGCAGTACTTC. Protein sequence: CASSDRLAGGPRGEQYF. J is TRBJ2-7 and V is TRBV10-2; 12 bases map to TRBD2. The CDR3 has 17 residues. The ends lost 3 bases at V and 6 bases at J; junction bases unmatched: 12. The V gene's germline CDR1 is WSHSY and CDR2 SAAADI.

The chain carries TRBV3-1 and TRBJ2-7, with D perhaps assigned TRBD1 or TRBD2 (6 bases each). V dropped 0 bases and J dropped 4 bases, with 16 bases sitting between them. The CDR3 is made up of 16 amino acids. Germline V gene sequence: CDR1 LGHDT, CDR2 YNNKEL (reference sequence). The CDR3 here is CASSQEGLGAGYEQYF. The CDR3 DNA is TGTGCCAGCAGCCAAGAAGGGCTGGGGGCGGGGTACGAGCAGTACTTC.

On this clonotype itself: The junction differs from germline at one of its ends, possibly a read error. V gene TRBV6-2 or TRBV6-3 combines with J gene TRBJ1-2; D gene uncertain. Germline lookup yields CDR1 MNHEY and CDR2 SVGEGT. CDR3 length: 13 residues. Here the CDR3 reads CASSHSKTVGYTF. The CDR3 DNA is TGTGCCAGCAGTCACTCGAAAACAGTTGGCTACACCTTC.

The CDR3 DNA follows: TGTGCCAGTAGTATCGAACAGGGGGCTGGCAATCAGCCCCAGCATTTT. The encoded protein is CASSIEQGAGNQPQHF. V and J are TRBV19 and TRBJ1-5; 9 bases fit TRBD1. The germline V gene has CDR1 LNHDA and CDR2 SQIVND (reference sequence). The CDR3 is made up of 16 amino acids. The trim removed 3 bases at V and 2 bases at J, leaving 5 bases unmatched.